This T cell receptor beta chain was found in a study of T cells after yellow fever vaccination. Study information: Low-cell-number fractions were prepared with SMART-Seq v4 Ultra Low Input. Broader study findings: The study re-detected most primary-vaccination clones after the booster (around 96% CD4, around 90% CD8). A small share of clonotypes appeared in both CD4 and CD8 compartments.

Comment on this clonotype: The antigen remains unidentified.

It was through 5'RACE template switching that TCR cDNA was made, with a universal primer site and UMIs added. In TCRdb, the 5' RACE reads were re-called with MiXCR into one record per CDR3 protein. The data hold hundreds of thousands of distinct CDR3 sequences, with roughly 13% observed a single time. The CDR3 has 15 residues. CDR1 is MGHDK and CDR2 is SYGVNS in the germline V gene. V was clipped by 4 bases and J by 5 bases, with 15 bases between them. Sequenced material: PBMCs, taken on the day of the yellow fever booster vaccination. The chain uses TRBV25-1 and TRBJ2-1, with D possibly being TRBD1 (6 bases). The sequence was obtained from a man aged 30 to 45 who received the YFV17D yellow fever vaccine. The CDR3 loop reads CASSGRQVRDNEQFF. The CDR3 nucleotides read TGTGCCAGCAGTGGTCGACAGGTGAGGGACAATGAGCAGTTCTTC.